There are many counts of the clone carrying this TCR beta chain. Its antigen is unidentified. This sample is part of a study of T-cell reconstitution after alpha-beta-depleted transplantation in children. Study outcomes and limitations: Expanded graft clones, several hundred of them, were reportedly the source of alpha-beta T cells about two months after transplant. Once a year had passed after transplant, T-cell counts and diversity came mostly from newly produced T cells.

The library targeted TCRbeta and was prepared with unique molecular identifiers. Via MiXCR, TCRdb re-called the PCR reads, giving one row per CDR3 protein. This table holds 670,000 or so distinct CDR3 sequences, over 10% found once. This CDR3 has 14 residues. V dropped 4 bases and J dropped 2 bases, with 9 bases sitting between them. CDR1 and CDR2 from the germline V gene are LNHNV and YYDKDF (reference sequence). This TCR derives from a girl aged 2-10 years with congenital amegakaryocytic thrombocytopenia, due to receive a stem cell transplant. This chain uses TRBV15 with TRBJ1-3; D gene unclear. The specimen was PBMCs, collected before TCRalphabeta/CD19-depleted stem cell transplant. The CDR3 region has the DNA TGTGCCACCAGCATAGGCCTTACTGGAAACACCATATATTTT. This codes for CATSIGLTGNTIYF. Complete variable domain (other parts from reference TRBV15 and TRBJ1-3): DAMVIQNPRYQVTQFGKPVTLSCSQTLNHNVMYWYQQKSSQAPKLLFHYYDKDFNNEADTPDNFQSRRPNTSFCFLDIRSPGLGDTAMYLCATSIGLTGNTIYFGEGSWLTVV.